The 12 T cell receptor beta chains below come from one sample, sequenced in a study of memory CD4+ T cells and cytomegalovirus serostatus. This table comes from immunoSEQ multiplex PCR, and its TCRdb copy is limited to in-frame clones, with some not included. This sample has about 56,000 clones; around 80% occur once, and the top ten carry roughly 0.4%. Single viable CD3+CD4+CD8-CD45RO+ cells were sorted as the memory CD4+ T cells. Source material: memory CD4+ T cells from blood. The source is an adult in good health and CMV-seronegative.

This chain joins TRBV30 and TRBJ1-2; 8 bases are a match to TRBD1. Germline assignment: CDR1 GTSNPN and CDR2 SVGIG (reference sequence). CDR3 length equals 14 residues. Unmatched junction bases numbered 8, after V lost 0 bases and J lost 8 bases. Here the CDR3 reads CAWSVKDRVLGYTF. CDR3 nucleotide sequence: TGTGCCTGGAGTGTGAAGGACAGGGTGTTAGGCTACACCTTC.

The genes are TRBV2 and TRBJ2-6; no definite D call. With 4 bases removed from V and 1 base from J, the gap between germline ends came to 5 bases. Per the germline V gene, CDR1 is SNHLY and CDR2 is FYNNEI. This CDR3 is built from 14 residues. CDR3 loop: CASSVASGANVLTF. The DNA of the CDR3 is TGTGCCAGCAGTGTGGCTTCTGGGGCCAACGTCCTGACTTTC.

V is TRBV28 and J is TRBJ2-7; 7 bases align to TRBD2. The germline CDR1 and CDR2 sequences are MDHEN and SYDVKM. This CDR3 is 13 amino acids long. V was pared by 7 bases and J by 5 bases, with 8 bases of the junction left unmatched. The DNA of the CDR3 is TGTGCCAGCACTGGGGGGGGGTGGAACGAGCAGTACTTC. Translation gives CASTGGGWNEQYF. Complete variable domain (other parts from reference TRBV28 and TRBJ2-7): DVKVTQSSRYLVKRTGEKVFLECVQDMDHENMFWYRQDPGLGLRLIYFSYDVKMKEKGDIPEGYSVSREKKERFSLILESASTNQTSMYLCASTGGGWNEQYFGPGTRLTVT.

This chain links TRBV7-3 with TRBJ1-6; 7 positions match TRBD1. Germline CDR1 reads SGHTA; CDR2 reads FQGTGA. The J segment lost 2 bases and the V segment lost 5 bases, leaving 9 bases of the junction unmatched. This CDR3 comprises 17 residues. CDR3 region: CASSGQTGKTYNSPLHF. For the CDR3, the DNA is TGTGCCAGCAGCGGTCAGACAGGGAAAACCTATAATTCACCCCTCCACTTT.

V usage is TRBV28 and J usage is TRBJ1-1; weak D call: TRBD1 (5 bases). Germline values: CDR1 MDHEN, CDR2 SYDVKM. Trimming left V 1 base short and J 10 bases short, with 16 bases between. The CDR3 contains 14 residues. CDR3 residues: CASSLSGTGTGAFF. CDR3 in DNA: TGTGCCAGCAGTTTATCCGGAACCGGGACGGGAGCTTTCTTT.

This clone was observed a single time. The chain employs TRBV7-8 and TRBJ1-2, with a possible D match to TRBD1 (5 bases). V lost 5 bases to trimming and J lost 8 bases, with 15 bases between them. Looked up from germline, CDR1 is SGHVS and CDR2 is FQNEAQ. CDR3 length: 13 residues. The CDR3 nucleotides are TGTGCCAGCAGCCATGGGCGGGGGGACGGCTACACCTTC. This encodes CASSHGRGDGYTF.

This rearrangement joins TRBV4-1 to TRBJ1-4; 9 bases agree with TRBD1. In germline, CDR1 is MGHRA, CDR2 YSYEKL. This CDR3 has 15 residues. V was clipped by 3 bases and J by 1 base; unmatched bases: 0. CDR3 region: CASSQTGGTNEKLFF. The CDR3 DNA reads as TGCGCCAGCAGCCAGACAGGGGGAACTAATGAAAAACTGTTTTTT.

The rearrangement uses TRBV19 and TRBJ1-1; TRBD1 matches at 9 bases. Per the germline V gene, CDR1 is LNHDA and CDR2 is SQIVND (reference sequence). The CDR3 covers 14 residues. V shed 5 bases and J 7 bases; nucleotides not matched to a gene: 8. The CDR3 reads CASSAQGAVVEAFF. The CDR3 DNA is TGTGCCAGTAGTGCACAGGGGGCAGTTGTTGAAGCTTTCTTT.

This clone was seen a single time. The chain is built from TRBV2 and TRBJ1-2; 9 bases fit TRBD1. The junction had 6 bases not matched to a gene; V was cut back by 6 bases and J by 4 bases. Germline V gives CDR1 SNHLY, CDR2 FYNNEI. The CDR3 is made up of 14 amino acids. This chain's CDR3 is CASRGTGTAYGYTF. In nucleotides, the CDR3 is TGTGCCAGCAGGGGGACAGGGACGGCCTATGGCTACACCTTC.

The V and J genes are TRBV6-5 and TRBJ1-3; D unresolved. The germline V and J ends were trimmed by 2 bases and 8 bases, with 7 bases remaining between them. Germline V gene lookup returns CDR1 MNHEY and CDR2 SVGAGI. The CDR3 runs to 12 residues. The CDR3 protein is CASSYPGDTIYF. The CDR3 coding sequence is TGTGCCAGCAGTTACCCCGGAGACACCATATATTTT.

This chain links TRBV18 with TRBJ1-1; D ambiguous. V lost 3 bases, J lost 6 bases, and 14 bases lay in between. The CDR3 is 14 amino acids. Looked up from germline, CDR1 is KGHSH and CDR2 is LQKENI. CDR3 amino acids: CASSPGGRAPEAFF. The CDR3 bases are TGTGCCAGCTCACCGGGCGGGAGAGCCCCTGAAGCTTTCTTT. The variable domain in full, with the rest retrieved from reference TRBV18 and TRBJ1-1, is NAGVMQNPRHLVRRRGQEARLRCSPMKGHSHVYWYRQLPEEGLKFMVYLQKENIIDESGMPKERFSAEFPKEGPSILRIQQVVRGDSAAYFCASSPGGRAPEAFFGQGTRLTVV.

V gene TRBV7-2 combines with J gene TRBJ2-4, with D tentatively TRBD2 (6 bases). The CDR3 is made up of 16 amino acids. The V end was cut by 0 bases, the J end by 1 base, with 10 bases between. CDR1 and CDR2 from the germline V gene are SGHTA and FQGNSA. CDR3 DNA: TGTGCCAGCAGCTTAGCAGGCGGAGGGGCCAAAAACATTCAGTACTTC. This encodes CASSLAGGGAKNIQYF.